This is a list of T cell receptor beta chains from one sample in a study of radiotherapy plus CTLA-4 blockade in lung cancer. Generated by immunoSEQ multiplex PCR, the TCRdb table keeps only in-frame clones and is missing some. The sample has about 93,000 clones, 80% to 90% seen once; the top ten hold 4.9%. This specimen consisted of peripheral blood, obtained from a patient treated with radiotherapy plus ipilimumab. These TCRs come from a human donor with non-small cell lung cancer that progressed on radiotherapy plus ipilimumab. Each CDR3 is given with its conserved first and last residue. Fields, in order: J gene, clone size, D gene, V gene, CDR3 DNA, CDR3 protein. D genes are given only for firm matches. Size is stated for part of the rows, as once, few or many counts, or as a class when the clone is expanded.

TRBJ2-7	.	.	TRBV7-9	TGTGCCAGCAGCTTAAACGGGGGACCCTACGAGCAGTACTTC	CASSLNGGPYEQYF
TRBJ2-1	.	.	TRBV20-1	TGCAGTGCCAAATCCCAGGGGGAGCAGTTCTTC	CSAKSQGEQFF
TRBJ2-1	.	TRBD2	TRBV5-1	TGCGCCAGCATCCCCCTAGCGGGCTCCTACAATGAGCAGTTCTTC	CASIPLAGSYNEQFF
TRBJ1-5	once	.	TRBV18	TGTGCCAGCTCACCAGGGATAGGGCGAAATCAGCCCCAGCATTTT	CASSPGIGRNQPQHF
TRBJ1-2	.	.	TRBV10-3	TGTGCCATCAGTCCAAACGGAAGAGAAGGGGGTCTCTTC	CAISPNGREGGLF
TRBJ2-5	.	.	TRBV6-5	.	CASSSSAGGGETQYF
TRBJ1-1	.	.	TRBV5-1	TGCGCCAGCAGCTTATTCCCCCAAGGGTCGAACACTGAAGCTTTCTTT	CASSLFPQGSNTEAFF
TRBJ1-1	.	.	TRBV18	TGTGCCAGCTCACCAAATAATGTGCCCGCGGGGACTGAAGCTTTCTTT	CASSPNNVPAGTEAFF
TRBJ2-7	.	.	TRBV19	TGTGCCAGTAGCGGGACACACTACGAGCAGTACTTC	CASSGTHYEQYF
TRBJ1-2	.	TRBD1	TRBV5-4	TGTGCCAGCAGCTTGACCATCCAGACAGGGGGCGCGGGCGGCTACACCTTC	CASSLTIQTGGAGGYTF
TRBJ2-1	.	TRBD1	TRBV27	TGTGCCAGCACCGAGGGACAGGGGGCATCGAGCGGGAGTTACAATGAGCAGTTCTTC	CASTEGQGASSGSYNEQFF
TRBJ2-1	.	.	TRBV10-3	TGTGCCATCAGTGACCAGGCCGGGTTTTGGGATGAGCAGTTCTTC	CAISDQAGFWDEQFF
TRBJ2-3	.	.	TRBV7-3	TGTGCCAGCAGCTCCATTCACACAGATACGCAGTATTTT	CASSSIHTDTQYF
TRBJ1-2	.	.	TRBV30	TGTGCCTGGAGCTCGGGGGGGTTTGGCTACACCTTC	CAWSSGGFGYTF
TRBJ2-7	few	.	TRBV6-5	TGTGCCAGCCAGAACCACTACGAGCAGTACTTC	CASQNHYEQYF
TRBJ2-7	.	TRBD2	TRBV5-1	TGCGCCAGCAGGAGTAGCGGGACCGAGCAGTACTTC	CASRSSGTEQYF
TRBJ1-1	.	.	TRBV6-5	TGTGCCAGCAGATCCAGTAGGAGCACTGAAGCTTTCTTT	CASRSSRSTEAFF
TRBJ2-7	.	.	TRBV7-2	TGTGCCAGCAGCTTAGTAGCTGGGGGTGAGCAGTACTTC	CASSLVAGGEQYF
TRBJ2-7	.	.	TRBV9	TGTGCCAGCAGCGGCGGTCCGGTAGGGCTCTACGAGCAGTACTTC	CASSGGPVGLYEQYF
TRBJ2-7	.	TRBD1	TRBV2	TGTGCCAGCGATCGGGACAGGGCCTACGAGCAGTACTTC	CASDRDRAYEQYF
TRBJ1-5	.	.	TRBV10-2	TGCGCCAGCAGCCCCCGGACAGCGAGTAGCAATCAGCCCCAGCATTTT	CASSPRTASSNQPQHF
TRBJ2-7	.	TRBD2	TRBV30	TGTGCCTGGAAGCTAGCGGGCTCCTACGAGCAGTACTTC	CAWKLAGSYEQYF
TRBJ2-7	.	TRBD2	TRBV5-1	TGCGCCAGCAGCGTTACTAGCGGAGTTTCCTACGAGCAGTACTTC	CASSVTSGVSYEQYF
TRBJ2-1	once	.	TRBV4-2	TGTGCCAGCAGCCAAGAAGTACGTGTATGGACAGATGAGCAGTTCTTC	CASSQEVRVWTDEQFF
TRBJ2-7	.	.	TRBV29-1	TGCAGCGTCCGAATCAGGCAGGGCGCTCAGTTCGGGGAGCAGTACTTC	CSVRIRQGAQFGEQYF
TRBJ2-1	once	.	TRBV27	TGTGCCAGCGGACCCCGGAATGAGCAGTTCTTC	CASGPRNEQFF
TRBJ2-7	.	.	TRBV5-4	TGTGCCAGCAGCTTGGGTAGGGCGACTGATCTCGAGCAGTACTTC	CASSLGRATDLEQYF
TRBJ2-1	.	TRBD1	TRBV5-1	TGCGCCAGCAGCACCTCACAGGGGATTGGAAACAATGAGCAGTTCTTC	CASSTSQGIGNNEQFF
TRBJ1-1	.	.	TRBV7-9	TGTGCCAGCAGTTTCGTGGACACTGAAGCTTTCTTT	CASSFVDTEAFF
TRBJ2-2	.	.	TRBV2	TGTGCCAGCAGTGATTCAGGGGCCGTGGAGCTGTTTTTT	CASSDSGAVELFF
TRBJ1-1	.	.	TRBV5-1	TGCGCCAGCAGCTTACTGCCAGGCATGAACACTGAAGCTTTCTTT	CASSLLPGMNTEAFF
TRBJ2-7	once	.	TRBV7-2	TGTGCCAGCAGCAACCTTCCGATTCTCCTAAACGAGCAGTACTTC	CASSNLPILLNEQYF
TRBJ2-1	.	TRBD2	TRBV6-5	TGTGCCAGCAGTTACGTTGGACTAGCGGGAGGGCTTGAGCAGTTCTTC	CASSYVGLAGGLEQFF
TRBJ2-7	.	.	TRBV4-1	TGCGCCAGCAGCCAGGGAGTTGGATACGAGCAGTACTTC	CASSQGVGYEQYF
TRBJ1-4	.	TRBD1	TRBV30	TGTGCCTGGAGTGGGGGACAGGGAGCAACTAATGAAAAACTGTTTTTT	CAWSGGQGATNEKLFF
TRBJ2-5	.	TRBD2	TRBV9	TGTGCCAGCTCCTCGGGCGGGAGGGCCGTAGGAGAGACCCAGTACTTC	CASSSGGRAVGETQYF
TRBJ1-3	.	.	TRBV6-6	TGTGCCACCGCCCGGGTGGACGGAAACACCATATATTTT	CATARVDGNTIYF
TRBJ2-7	.	.	TRBV6-5	TGTGCCAGCAGCCGGGACGCCTCCTACGAGCAGTACTTC	CASSRDASYEQYF
TRBJ1-5	few	.	TRBV6-6	TGTGCCAGCACCCCCGGGGGACGTCAGCCCCAGCATTTT	CASTPGGRQPQHF
TRBJ2-2	.	TRBD1	TRBV5-1	TGCGCCAGCAGCGCGGGACAGGTTAACACCGGGGAGCTGTTTTTT	CASSAGQVNTGELFF
TRBJ2-7	.	TRBD1	TRBV5-4	TGTGCCAGCAGGGAGGGACAGGGACCCTACGAGCAGTACTTC	CASREGQGPYEQYF
TRBJ2-5	.	.	TRBV2	TGTGCCAGCAGTGAACAGGGAATCACAGAGACCCAGTACTTC	CASSEQGITETQYF
TRBJ2-1	.	TRBD2	TRBV18	TGTGCCAGCTCACCACTTCTAGCGGGTTCCAATGAGCAGTTCTTC	CASSPLLAGSNEQFF
TRBJ2-6	.	TRBD1	TRBV7-9	TGTGCCAGCAGCAGATCGACAGGGGGTATCTCTGGGGCCAACGTCCTGACTTTC	CASSRSTGGISGANVLTF
TRBJ1-1	.	.	TRBV11-3	TGTGCCAGCACCTCGCATGACAGCACCTTTGACACTGAAGCTTTCTTT	CASTSHDSTFDTEAFF
TRBJ2-2	.	TRBD1	TRBV15	TGTGCCACCAGCAGAGAACGGACAGGGACCGGGGAGCTGTTTTTT	CATSRERTGTGELFF
TRBJ1-1	.	.	TRBV4-1	TGCGCCAGCAGCCAAGCTTACCGAGATGAAGCTTTCTTT	CASSQAYRDEAFF
TRBJ2-1	once	TRBD2	TRBV6-4	TGTGCCAGCAGTCGAACTAGCGGAAGACCCTACAATGAGCAGTTCTTC	CASSRTSGRPYNEQFF
TRBJ2-1	.	.	TRBV4-1	TGCGCCAGCAGCCAAGATTTTGAGAATAGAAGGAATGAGCAGTTCTTC	CASSQDFENRRNEQFF
TRBJ2-7	.	.	TRBV5-1	TGCGCCAGCAGCTTGGGAGGGAGCGGCTTCGAGCAGTACTTC	CASSLGGSGFEQYF
TRBJ2-1	.	TRBD2	TRBV7-3	TGTGCCAGCAGCTCGAGGACTAGCGGGAGCGATGAGCAGTTCTTC	CASSSRTSGSDEQFF
TRBJ1-1	.	TRBD1	TRBV5-1	TGCGCCAGCAGTTCCGGGACAGGGTACACTGAAGCTTTCTTT	CASSSGTGYTEAFF
TRBJ2-5	.	TRBD2	TRBV18	TGTGCCAGCTCTCCCAGATTGTGGGGACTAGGGAGCCAAGAGACCCAGTACTTC	CASSPRLWGLGSQETQYF
TRBJ1-2	.	.	TRBV21-1	TGTGCCAGCATACCTCAGCCAGGGTATGGCTACACCTTC	CASIPQPGYGYTF